These T cell receptor beta chains were read from a single sample in a study of cytomegalovirus exposure and HLA in healthy donors. Libraries were prepared by immunoSEQ multiplex PCR; TCRdb keeps only in-frame clonotypes and omits some of them. The data hold 150,000 to 200,000 clones, with 60% to 80% observed a single time. The sequenced sample was PBMCs. These receptor sequences come from a male donor in good health and CMV-seronegative. CDR3s include the opening cysteine and the closing phenylalanine or tryptophan. Each record gives: V gene, J gene, clone size, D gene, CDR3 DNA, CDR3 protein. D genes are given only for firm matches. For some rows the clone size is stated as once, few or many, or as a class when expanded; others skip it.

v_gene: TRBV9
j_gene: TRBJ2-7
abundance: few
d_gene: -
CDR3nt: TGTGCCAGCAGCGTAGTCGGGGGGCACGAGCAGTACTTC
CDR3aa: CASSVVGGHEQYF

v_gene: TRBV4-1
j_gene: TRBJ1-1
abundance: -
d_gene: -
CDR3nt: TGCGCCAGCAGGGCCCGGGGGGAAGGGAACACTGAAGCTTTCTTT
CDR3aa: CASRARGEGNTEAFF

v_gene: TRBV15
j_gene: TRBJ2-3
abundance: -
d_gene: TRBD2
CDR3nt: TGTGCCACCAGCAGGGGCCCCGGGGGGGGCACAGATACGCAGTATTTT
CDR3aa: CATSRGPGGGTDTQYF

v_gene: TRBV19
j_gene: TRBJ2-3
abundance: -
d_gene: TRBD2
CDR3nt: TGTGCCAGTAGTGTGAGCGGGGGCCACACAGATACGCAGTATTTT
CDR3aa: CASSVSGGHTDTQYF

v_gene: TRBV4-3
j_gene: TRBJ1-2
abundance: few
d_gene: -
CDR3nt: TGCGCCAGCAGCCAACCCGTACAAGATAACTATGGCTACACCTTC
CDR3aa: CASSQPVQDNYGYTF

v_gene: TRBV5-6
j_gene: TRBJ1-4
abundance: -
d_gene: -
CDR3nt: TGTGCCAGCAGCCCACAGGGTGCAACTAATGAAAAACTGTTTTTT
CDR3aa: CASSPQGATNEKLFF

v_gene: TRBV11-3
j_gene: TRBJ2-2
abundance: -
d_gene: -
CDR3nt: TGTGCCAGCAGCTCGACTACGAACACCGGGGAGCTGTTTTTT
CDR3aa: CASSSTTNTGELFF

v_gene: TRBV21-1
j_gene: TRBJ2-2
abundance: -
d_gene: -
CDR3nt: TGTGCCAGCAGCGCGACTAGCGGGAGAACGAACACCGGGGAGCTGTTTTTT
CDR3aa: CASSATSGRTNTGELFF

v_gene: TRBV19
j_gene: TRBJ1-1
abundance: -
d_gene: -
CDR3nt: TGTGCCAGTAGATCCCTCAGGAAAATGAACACTGAAGCTTTCTTT
CDR3aa: CASRSLRKMNTEAFF

v_gene: TRBV7-3
j_gene: TRBJ2-2
abundance: few
d_gene: -
CDR3nt: TGTGCCAGCAGCTTACTCCCCGCGAACACCGGGGAGCTGTTTTTT
CDR3aa: CASSLLPANTGELFF

v_gene: TRBV7-3
j_gene: TRBJ2-6
abundance: -
d_gene: -
CDR3nt: TGTGCCAGCAGCTCGTCAAGTCAGGGCCCTAGCTCTGGGGCCAACGTCCTGACTTTC
CDR3aa: CASSSSSQGPSSGANVLTF

v_gene: TRBV4-3
j_gene: TRBJ1-4
abundance: -
d_gene: -
CDR3nt: TGCGCCAGCAGCCAAGAACAGGTGCCTTTGGGGGAAAAACTGTTTTTT
CDR3aa: CASSQEQVPLGEKLFF

v_gene: TRBV6-5
j_gene: TRBJ1-6
abundance: few
d_gene: -
CDR3nt: TGTGCCAGCAGTTACTCCCGGGGGGGGGAGAATTCACCCCTCCACTTT
CDR3aa: CASSYSRGGENSPLHF

v_gene: TRBV28
j_gene: TRBJ2-5
abundance: few
d_gene: -
CDR3nt: TGTGCCAGCAATACTGTGGAGACCCAGTACTTC
CDR3aa: CASNTVETQYF

v_gene: TRBV20-1
j_gene: TRBJ2-7
abundance: few
d_gene: -
CDR3nt: TGCAGTGCTGACGCTAGCTACGAGCAGTACTTC
CDR3aa: CSADASYEQYF

v_gene: TRBV7-9
j_gene: TRBJ2-1
abundance: -
d_gene: TRBD2
CDR3nt: TGTGCCAGCAGACTGGGGACTAGCGGGTACAATGAGCAGTTCTTC
CDR3aa: CASRLGTSGYNEQFF

v_gene: TRBV11-3
j_gene: TRBJ2-3
abundance: -
d_gene: -
CDR3nt: TGTGCCAGCAGCTTAGGGGGCTCTGACACAGATACGCAGTATTTT
CDR3aa: CASSLGGSDTDTQYF

v_gene: TRBV9
j_gene: TRBJ2-1
abundance: -
d_gene: TRBD2
CDR3nt: TGTGCCAGCAGCGAGGGACTAGCGGGAGACAATGAGCAGTTCTTC
CDR3aa: CASSEGLAGDNEQFF

v_gene: TRBV7-3
j_gene: TRBJ2-3
abundance: -
d_gene: TRBD2
CDR3nt: TGTGCCAGCAGCTTAGGCTGGACTAGATATGCAGATACGCAGTATTTT
CDR3aa: CASSLGWTRYADTQYF

v_gene: TRBV6-1
j_gene: TRBJ1-3
abundance: -
d_gene: TRBD1
CDR3nt: TGTGCCAGCAGTAAGATGACAGGGGAAGGAAACACCATATATTTT
CDR3aa: CASSKMTGEGNTIYF

v_gene: TRBV7-9
j_gene: TRBJ2-7
abundance: many
d_gene: TRBD2
CDR3nt: TGTGCCAGCAGCTTAGGTCTAGCGGTGAACGAGCAGTACTTC
CDR3aa: CASSLGLAVNEQYF

v_gene: TRBV5-1
j_gene: TRBJ1-5
abundance: -
d_gene: -
CDR3nt: TGCGCCAGCAGCTCACAGGGTGGGCAGCCCCAGCATTTT
CDR3aa: CASSSQGGQPQHF

v_gene: TRBV10-3
j_gene: TRBJ2-1
abundance: -
d_gene: TRBD2
CDR3nt: TGTGCCATCAGTGACCTCGGACTAGCGGGAGTGGGTGAGCAGTTCTTC
CDR3aa: CAISDLGLAGVGEQFF

v_gene: TRBV7-9
j_gene: TRBJ1-4
abundance: -
d_gene: -
CDR3nt: TGTGCCAGCAGCTTAGTAATCGTTGCAACTAATGAAAAACTGTTTTTT
CDR3aa: CASSLVIVATNEKLFF

v_gene: TRBV5-4
j_gene: TRBJ2-1
abundance: -
d_gene: TRBD2
CDR3nt: TGTGCCAGCAGGAGGACTAGCGGGGGCTACAATGAGCAGTTCTTC
CDR3aa: CASRRTSGGYNEQFF